A selection of T cell receptor beta chains follows, all from one sample in a study of T-cell memory formation after mild COVID-19. TCRdb reprocessed the 5' RACE reads via MiXCR and lists one record per CDR3 protein. This table holds roughly 280,000 distinct CDR3 sequences, less than 9.5% found once. Sequenced input: PBMCs or a T cell subset sorted from them (not recorded which). The origin of the receptors is a man aged 18 to 29 who had mild COVID-19 (a few samples of this study predate the infection). Cell type and time point are not known. Both conserved end residues are part of each CDR3. A D gene is named only where the DNA matches it firmly. For some rows the clone size is stated as once, few or many, or as a class when expanded; others skip it.

14	-	-	TRBJ1-1	TRBV15	CATSREVLNTEAFF	TGTGCCACCAGCAGAGAGGTTCTGAACACTGAAGCTTTCTTT
13	-	-	TRBJ2-7	TRBV27	CASSLSMVNEQYF	TGTGCCAGCAGTTTATCTATGGTGAACGAGCAGTACTTC
12	-	-	TRBJ2-7	TRBV2	CASTGQPYEQYF	TGTGCCAGCACCGGACAGCCATATGAGCAGTACTTC
16	-	-	TRBJ2-6	TRBV10-3	CAISESSFSGANVLTF	TGTGCCATCAGTGAGAGTAGCTTCTCTGGGGCCAACGTCCTGACTTTC
16	few	-	TRBJ2-6	TRBV6-6	CASSWGGGSGANVLTF	TGTGCCAGCAGTTGGGGAGGGGGCTCTGGGGCCAACGTCCTGACTTTC
13	few	-	TRBJ2-3	TRBV4-2	CASRQREGGPQYF	TGTGCCAGCAGACAAAGGGAGGGGGGACCACAGTATTTT
15	many	TRBD1	TRBJ2-2	TRBV4-2	CASSQGHRGAGELFF	TGTGCCAGCAGCCAAGGTCACAGGGGCGCCGGGGAGCTGTTTTTT
16	few	-	TRBJ2-2	TRBV7-2	CASSPPGTVNTGELFF	TGTGCCAGCAGCCCACCCGGGACCGTAAACACCGGGGAGCTGTTTTTT
16	-	-	TRBJ2-1	TRBV4-3	CASSQGIGRPYNEQFF	TGCGCCAGCAGCCAAGGTATAGGGCGACCCTACAATGAGCAGTTCTTC
15	few	TRBD2	TRBJ2-1	TRBV29-1	CSVLRLAVLRNEQFF	TGCAGCGTCCTGAGACTAGCAGTACTACGCAATGAGCAGTTCTTC
14	few	-	TRBJ1-1	TRBV18	CASSPTAGETEAFF	TGTGCCAGCTCACCGACTGCAGGAGAAACTGAAGCTTTCTTT
16	-	-	TRBJ1-4	TRBV15	CATSRGGGRIDEKLFF	TGTGCCACCAGCAGAGGCGGGGGGCGGATTGATGAAAAACTGTTTTTT
15	-	-	TRBJ2-1	TRBV7-9	CASSSRQGGHNEQFF	TGTGCCAGCAGCTCTCGGCAGGGTGGGCACAATGAGCAGTTCTTC
14	few	TRBD2	TRBJ2-3	TRBV27	CASARREGTDTQYF	TGTGCCAGCGCCAGACGGGAGGGGACAGATACGCAGTATTTT
14	many	-	TRBJ1-1	TRBV28	CASSDERLNTEAFF	TGTGCCAGCAGCGACGAAAGGTTGAACACTGAAGCTTTCTTT
15	many	TRBD2	TRBJ2-5	TRBV7-2	CASSWTSGGVETQYF	TGTGCCAGCAGCTGGACTAGCGGGGGAGTAGAGACCCAGTACTTC
13	few	-	TRBJ2-1	TRBV27	CASSPTGNNEQFF	TGTGCCAGCAGTCCCACCGGCAACAATGAGCAGTTCTTC
14	few	-	TRBJ1-1	TRBV20-1	CSARDPRGETEAFF	TGCAGTGCTAGAGATCCTCGGGGTGAGACTGAAGCTTTCTTT
14	-	-	TRBJ1-6	TRBV20-1	CSASPGWFNSPLHF	TGCAGTGCTAGCCCAGGGTGGTTTAATTCACCCCTCCACTTT
16	many	TRBD2	TRBJ2-1	TRBV9	CASSSGLAGGQNEQFF	TGTGCCAGCAGCTCCGGACTAGCGGGGGGGCAAAATGAGCAGTTCTTC
17	many	-	TRBJ2-2	TRBV5-1	CASSFLQGRGETGELFF	TGCGCCAGCAGCTTTTTACAGGGTCGGGGTGAGACCGGGGAGCTGTTTTTT
15	-	TRBD2	TRBJ2-5	TRBV12-3/TRBV12-4	CASTPSAGGQETQYF	TGTGCCAGCACTCCCTCAGCGGGGGGACAAGAGACCCAGTACTTC
14	-	-	TRBJ2-3	TRBV9	CASSVGENTDTQYF	TGTGCCAGCAGCGTAGGGGAGAACACAGATACGCAGTATTTT
16	-	TRBD1	TRBJ2-2	TRBV5-1	CASIQTGGSSTGELFF	TGCGCCAGCATCCAAACAGGGGGCTCTAGCACCGGGGAGCTGTTTTTT
14	few	-	TRBJ2-3	TRBV28	CASTRQDATDTQYF	TGTGCCAGCACAAGACAGGATGCAACAGATACGCAGTATTTT
16	-	TRBD1	TRBJ2-1	TRBV11-2	CASSRLVGQGPNEQFF	TGTGCCAGCAGCCGCTTAGTTGGACAGGGACCCAATGAGCAGTTCTTC
15	-	TRBD2	TRBJ2-5	TRBV20-1	CSASSGGGTQETQYF	TGCAGTGCTAGTTCCGGCGGGGGGACCCAAGAGACCCAGTACTTC
15	-	-	TRBJ1-2	TRBV6-5	CASSYVIGGAYGYTF	TGTGCCAGCAGTTACGTGATAGGAGGGGCCTATGGCTACACCTTC
13	many	TRBD1	TRBJ1-1	TRBV7-2	CASRLQGGTAAFF	TGTGCCAGCAGACTACAGGGGGGGACGGCGGCTTTCTTT
12	-	-	TRBJ2-2	TRBV6-5	CASGRETGELFF	TGTGCCAGCGGTAGGGAAACCGGGGAGCTGTTTTTT
17	-	-	TRBJ2-2	TRBV7-9	CASSLEVGQGNTGELFF	TGTGCCAGCAGCTTAGAGGTTGGGCAGGGGAACACCGGGGAGCTGTTTTTT
14	many	TRBD2	TRBJ2-1	TRBV20-1	CSASTGGLDYEQFF	TGCAGTGCTAGTACGGGGGGGCTTGACTATGAGCAGTTCTTC
16	-	-	TRBJ2-3	TRBV7-2	CASSSQGSGETDTQYF	TGTGCCAGCAGCTCCCAAGGATCGGGGGAGACAGATACGCAGTATTTT
14	few	-	TRBJ1-1	TRBV7-8	CASSFSRKNTEAFF	TGTGCCAGCAGCTTCTCAAGGAAGAACACTGAAGCTTTCTTT
16	few	-	TRBJ1-3	TRBV4-1	CASSHPGGRKGNTIYF	TGCGCCAGCAGCCACCCCGGGGGGCGTAAGGGAAACACCATATATTTT
15	few	TRBD2	TRBJ2-1	TRBV7-2	CASSFRLAGGPEQFF	TGTGCCAGCAGCTTTCGACTAGCGGGGGGGCCTGAGCAGTTCTTC
12	many	-	TRBJ2-3	TRBV9	CASSATGDTQYF	TGTGCCAGCAGCGCGACCGGAGATACGCAGTATTTT
12	many	-	TRBJ2-2	TRBV6-2/TRBV6-3	CASSYSAGELFF	TGTGCCAGCAGTTACTCGGCGGGGGAGCTGTTTTTT
16	few	TRBD2	TRBJ2-3	TRBV15	CATSRGTSGGADTQYF	TGTGCCACCAGCAGGGGGACTAGCGGGGGCGCAGATACGCAGTATTTT
17	few	TRBD2	TRBJ2-3	TRBV5-1	CASSLDRLAANTDTQYF	TGCGCCAGCAGCTTGGATCGACTAGCGGCGAACACAGATACGCAGTATTTT
14	-	TRBD2	TRBJ2-2	TRBV6-2/TRBV6-3	CASSQGLYTGELFF	TGTGCCAGCAGCCAGGGACTATACACCGGGGAGCTGTTTTTT
16	many	-	TRBJ2-3	TRBV5-1	CASSLMSGDQTDTQYF	TGCGCCAGCAGCTTGATGTCAGGGGATCAGACAGATACGCAGTATTTT
17	many	-	TRBJ2-1	TRBV19	CASSIKPLLQGYNEQFF	TGTGCCAGTAGTATAAAGCCCCTCTTACAGGGCTACAATGAGCAGTTCTTC
15	-	-	TRBJ1-2	TRBV7-9	CASSPSHGFDYGYTF	TGTGCCAGCAGTCCCTCGCATGGGTTTGACTATGGCTACACCTTC
13	-	TRBD2	TRBJ2-1	TRBV7-8	CASGLAAYNEQFF	TGTGCCAGCGGACTAGCGGCCTACAATGAGCAGTTCTTC
14	-	TRBD1	TRBJ1-2	TRBV27	CASSTDRGRYGYTF	TGTGCCAGCAGTACCGACAGGGGGAGGTATGGCTACACCTTC
13	few	-	TRBJ1-4	TRBV6-1	CASLGPSNEKLFF	TGTGCCAGTCTAGGACCTTCTAATGAAAAACTGTTTTTT
15	few	-	TRBJ1-6	TRBV14	CASSPRGDGNSPLHF	TGTGCCAGCAGCCCACGAGGGGATGGCAATTCACCCCTCCACTTT
18	few	-	TRBJ2-1	TRBV5-6	CASRGQGRERATYNEQFF	TGTGCCAGCAGGGGGCAGGGCAGGGAAAGGGCAACCTACAATGAGCAGTTCTTC
15	-	TRBD1	TRBJ2-2	TRBV6-4	CASSDKTGGPGELFF	TGTGCCAGCAGTGACAAGACAGGGGGCCCCGGGGAGCTGTTTTTT
11	-	-	TRBJ2-1	TRBV25-1	CASSEVQGQFF	TGTGCCAGCAGTGAAGTTCAAGGGCAGTTCTTC
13	few	TRBD1	TRBJ2-1	TRBV29-1	CSARDRVVNEQFF	TGCAGCGCCCGGGACAGGGTGGTCAATGAGCAGTTCTTC
15	few	TRBD1	TRBJ2-7	TRBV7-6	CASSSSPGQGDEQYF	TGTGCCAGCAGCTCGTCTCCGGGACAGGGGGACGAGCAGTACTTC
15	few	-	TRBJ1-4	TRBV3-1	CASSQGIESNEKLFF	TGTGCCAGCAGCCAAGGCATAGAATCTAATGAAAAACTGTTTTTT
14	many	TRBD1	TRBJ2-3	TRBV7-9	CASSWTGGTDTQYF	TGTGCCAGCAGCTGGACAGGGGGCACAGATACGCAGTATTTT
14	-	-	TRBJ2-2	TRBV29-1	CSVRENWKSGELFF	TGCAGCGTTAGAGAGAATTGGAAATCCGGGGAGCTGTTTTTT
14	-	-	TRBJ2-5	TRBV5-5	CASSSGRLTETQYF	TGTGCCAGCAGCTCGGGGCGGCTCACAGAGACCCAGTACTTC